The 30 T cell receptor beta chains below come from one sample, sequenced in a study of T cells after yellow fever vaccination. TCRdb fed the 5' RACE reads into MiXCR, producing one record per CDR3 protein. The table lists about 99,000 distinct CDR3 sequences, approximately 6.3% of them singletons. Specimen: CD8+ T cells sorted from PBMCs, collected 10 days after the yellow fever booster vaccination. The receptors originated from a man aged 18 to 29 who received the YFV17D yellow fever vaccine.

Comment on this clonotype: Just one base apart from a much larger clone, this may be a read error. In DNA, the CDR3 is TGTGCCAGCAGCGTAGGGGGGAGGACTGAAGCTTTCTTT. It codes for CASSVGGRTEAFF. The rearrangement links TRBV9 to TRBJ1-1, with D perhaps TRBD1 (5 bases). V was trimmed by 0 bases and J by 5 bases, leaving 8 bases between them. The CDR3 runs to 13 residues. Germline V lookup: CDR1 SGDLS, CDR2 YYNGEE.

In its sample, this clonotype was seen a few times. The chain joins TRBV7-3 to TRBJ2-2, with 15 bases aligning to TRBD2. V lost 5 bases and J lost 6; bases outside the gene matches: 4. The CDR3 consists of 16 residues. Germline assignment: CDR1 SGHTA and CDR2 FQGTGA. Here the CDR3 reads CASSRTSGGAPGELFF. For the CDR3, the DNA is TGTGCCAGCAGCAGGACTAGCGGGGGGGCCCCCGGGGAGCTGTTTTTT.

To note about this clonotype: A read error is likely, as this CDR3 ends without the conserved phenylalanine or tryptophan. Because the CDR3's place on the DNA is in doubt, the DNA is left out and the CDR3 is given as listed by TCRdb. This chain links TRBV7-9 with TRBJ2-5; the DNA was not compared with TRBD2, the D call given in the table. With termini counted, the CDR3 has 14 amino acids. The germline gives CDR1 SEHNR, CDR2 FQNEAQ (reference sequence). CDR3 amino acids: CASSLAPGSGGPIL.

This clonotype was observed many times. CDR3 coding DNA: TGTGCCAGCAGTTTCCGGGACAGGGCTAATCAGCCCCAGCATTTT. Its translation is CASSFRDRANQPQHF. The chain employs TRBV12-3 or TRBV12-4 and TRBJ1-5, with 9 bases that match TRBD1. V lost 3 bases and J lost 4; bases outside the gene matches: 4. There are 15 residues in the CDR3.

This clonotype was picked up many times. V is TRBV7-8 and J is TRBJ2-5; D not certain. The CDR3 extends over 12 amino acids. V was pared by 1 base and J by 1 base, with 1 base between. In germline, CDR1 is SGHVS, CDR2 FQNEAQ. CDR3 sequence (DNA): TGTGCCAGCAGCTTAGTCCAAGAGACCCAGTACTTC. Amino acids: CASSLVQETQYF.

V gene TRBV20-1 combines with J gene TRBJ2-6, with a weak D call TRBD2 (6 bases). Trimming stripped 3 bases from V and 0 bases from J, with 9 bases between. Germline V CDR1 and CDR2: DFQATT, SNEGSKA (reference sequence). The CDR3 consists of 15 residues. CDR3: CSARGGGSGANVLTF. The CDR3 DNA reads TGCAGTGCTAGGGGAGGAGGCTCTGGGGCCAACGTCCTGACTTTC.

This chain connects TRBV6-6 to TRBJ1-1, with D unclear. The CDR3 runs 12 residues. The V end lost 0 bases, the J end lost 7 bases, and 6 bases lay between the germline ends. The germline V gene encodes CDR1 MNHNY and CDR2 SVGAGI (reference sequence). CDR3 amino acids: CASSYSNYEAFF. The CDR3 DNA is TGTGCCAGCAGTTACTCGAATTATGAAGCTTTCTTT.

The table lists this clonotype with many counts. The rearrangement joins TRBV24-1 to TRBJ2-3; 11 positions agree with TRBD1. The CDR3 contains 16 residues. The ends lost 4 bases at V and 5 bases at J; junction bases unmatched: 7. Germline V lookup: CDR1 KGHDR, CDR2 SFDVKD. CDR3 sequence: CATSDPRDRGGDTQYF. For the CDR3, the DNA is TGTGCCACCAGTGACCCTAGGGACAGGGGGGGAGATACGCAGTATTTT.

With regard to this clonotype: At one end, the junction sequence differs from germline, possibly due to a read error. The chain links TRBV30 to TRBJ2-3, with a possible D match to TRBD1 (6 bases). The length of the CDR3 is 13 residues. The germline gives CDR1 GTSNPN, CDR2 SVGIG (reference sequence). CDR3 in amino acids: CAWSVRDTDTEYF. The CDR3, as DNA: TGTGCCTGGAGTGTACGGGACACAGATACGGAGTATTTT.

In this sample, this clonotype turned up a few times. The J gene is TRBJ1-6, the V gene TRBV9; D uncertain. Trimming took off 0 bases at V and 5 bases at J, with 12 bases between the two ends. The CDR3 loop spans 16 amino acids. Germline lookup yields CDR1 SGDLS and CDR2 YYNGEE. In DNA, the CDR3 is TGTGCCAGCAGCGTAGGAGGAGGTTCCAATAATTCACCCCTCCACTTT. This sequence encodes CASSVGGGSNNSPLHF.

This clonotype was observed a few times. V and J are TRBV4-1 and TRBJ2-5, with TRBD1 matching 9 bases. With V trimmed by 6 bases and J by 2 bases, 7 bases remained unmatched. The CDR3 loop spans 15 amino acids. In germline, CDR1 is MGHRA, CDR2 YSYEKL. The CDR3 region is CASREADRGQETQYF. The CDR3 nucleotides are TGCGCCAGCAGGGAGGCCGACAGGGGGCAAGAGACCCAGTACTTC.

The chain links TRBV4-1 to TRBJ2-2; 10 nucleotides align to TRBD1. The CDR3 contains 16 residues. The ends lost 8 bases at V and 0 bases at J; junction bases unmatched: 6. Germline lookup yields CDR1 MGHRA and CDR2 YSYEKL. The CDR3: CASGRQGATNTGELFF. DNA of the CDR3: TGCGCCAGCGGAAGACAGGGGGCAACGAACACCGGGGAGCTGTTTTTT.

The chain is built from TRBV4-1 and TRBJ2-7; 12 bases fit TRBD2. The V gene's germline CDR1 is MGHRA and CDR2 YSYEKL. The CDR3 spans 15 residues. The junction had 6 bases not matched to a gene; V was cut back by 5 bases and J by 4 bases. In nucleotides, the CDR3 is TGCGCCAGCAGCTTTACTAGCGGGGGGTTATACGAGCAGTACTTC. The encoded protein is CASSFTSGGLYEQYF.

This clonotype was counted ten times or more. The chain couples TRBV29-1 to TRBJ2-7; a weak D match, TRBD1 (6 bases). Germline assignment: CDR1 SQVTM and CDR2 ANQGSEA. Trimming cost V 6 bases and J 3 bases, with 15 bases left between them. The CDR3 covers 13 residues. In DNA, the CDR3 is TGCAGCGTCACAACAGGGATCAGCTACGAGCAGTACTTC. It specifies CSVTTGISYEQYF.

V gene TRBV9 combines with J gene TRBJ2-2; D is unclear. The CDR3 consists of 13 residues. In germline, CDR1 is SGDLS, CDR2 YYNGEE. Trimming removed 3 bases from V and 9 bases from J, with 12 bases in between. CDR3 residues: CASSGPGDRELFF. CDR3 bases: TGTGCCAGCAGCGGACCAGGTGACCGGGAGCTGTTTTTT. The full variable domain, its missing parts supplied by reference TRBV9 and TRBJ2-2, is DSGVTQTPKHLITATGQRVTLRCSPRSGDLSVYWYQQSLDQGLQFLIQYYNGEERAKGNILERFSAQQFPDLHSELNLSSLELGDSALYFCASSGPGDRELFFGEGSRLTVL.

The chain joins TRBV6-2 or TRBV6-3 to TRBJ2-1; weak D call: TRBD2 (6 bases). V lost 5 bases and J 3 bases, leaving 23 bases between the germline ends. Germline V gene lookup returns CDR1 MNHEY and CDR2 SVGEGT. The CDR3 spans 18 residues. The CDR3 loop is CASSDPRFRGTDYNEQFF. Written as DNA, the CDR3 is TGTGCCAGCAGTGATCCACGGTTCCGCGGGACGGACTACAATGAGCAGTTCTTC.

This clonotype was counted a few times. The chain recombines TRBV15 with TRBJ1-2, with 9 nucleotides matching TRBD1. The junction had 7 bases not matched to a gene; V was cut back by 3 bases and J by 8 bases. CDR3 length: 14 residues. Germline loops: CDR1 LNHNV, CDR2 YYDKDF (reference sequence). The CDR3 reads CATSRRGQGWGYTF. CDR3 DNA sequence: TGTGCCACCAGCAGGAGGGGACAGGGATGGGGCTACACCTTC.

This clonotype was seen at least ten times. V gene TRBV29-1 combines with J gene TRBJ2-3; 8 nucleotides line up with TRBD1. The germline CDR1 and CDR2 sequences are SQVTM and ANQGSEA. V trimming: 3 bases; J trimming: 0 bases; junction bases outside the gene matches: 5. The CDR3 runs to 15 residues. The chain's CDR3 is CSVDDRQGSTDTQYF. The CDR3 DNA follows: TGCAGCGTTGACGACCGACAGGGGAGCACAGATACGCAGTATTTT.

In its sample, this clonotype was seen many times. The V call is TRBV7-3, the J call TRBJ2-2; the D is unclear. Germline CDR1 SGHTA, CDR2 FQGTGA. This CDR3 spans 13 amino acids. V lost 5 bases, J lost 6 bases, and 10 bases lay in between. The CDR3 protein is CASSATDSGELFF. In nucleotides, the CDR3 is TGTGCCAGCAGCGCAACTGATTCCGGGGAGCTGTTTTTT.

The sample holds a few counts of this clonotype. The chain joins TRBV4-1 to TRBJ2-3, with 11 nucleotides matching TRBD2. The V and J ends lost 4 bases and 1 base, in that order; junction bases with no gene match: 10. This CDR3 has 18 amino acids. From germline, CDR1 is MGHRA and CDR2 YSYEKL. CDR3 bases: TGCGCCAGCAGCCCTGAGAGGGCTAGCGGGGGGCGCACAGATACGCAGTATTTT. Its translation is CASSPERASGGRTDTQYF.

This clonotype was picked up a small number of times. V usage is TRBV5-5 and J usage is TRBJ1-1; perhaps TRBD1 as D (6 bases). CDR1 is SGHKS and CDR2 is YYEKEE in the germline V gene (reference sequence). The CDR3 contains 15 residues. V was shortened by 4 bases and J by 1 base, with 14 bases between the two germline ends. The CDR3, as DNA: TGTGCCAGCAGCCCAAACCCGACAGGGAACACTGAAGCTTTCTTT. As protein: CASSPNPTGNTEAFF.

In DNA form, the CDR3 reads TGTGCCATCTCGGGACAGGGGGCAAAAGATACGCAGTATTTT. Its protein is CAISGQGAKDTQYF. This rearrangement joins TRBV10-3 to TRBJ2-3; 12 bases map to TRBD1. The CDR3 has 14 residues. With V trimmed by 8 bases and J by 5 bases, 5 bases remained unmatched. The germline gives CDR1 ENHRY, CDR2 SYGVKD.

The table lists this clonotype with a few counts. The chain uses TRBV6-5 and TRBJ2-6; a possible D gene is TRBD1 (6 bases). The V end lost 5 bases, the J end lost 0 bases, and 11 bases lay between the germline ends. Germline values: CDR1 MNHEY, CDR2 SVGAGI. The CDR3 is 16 residues long. As DNA, the CDR3 is TGTGCCAGCAGTGTCCCGACAGGCTCTGGGGCCAACGTCCTGACTTTC. Translation: CASSVPTGSGANVLTF.

This clonotype has a handful of counts. V gene TRBV6-2 or TRBV6-3 combines with J gene TRBJ2-5; D may correspond to TRBD1 or TRBD2 (5 bases each). The CDR3 is 13 residues long. From germline, CDR1 is MNHEY and CDR2 SVGEGT. V was trimmed by 6 bases and J by 1 base, leaving 9 bases between them. The CDR3 nucleotides read TGTGCCAGCAGCACGGGGCCCCAAGAGACCCAGTACTTC. This translates into CASSTGPQETQYF.

J is TRBJ2-6 and V is TRBV6-2 or TRBV6-3, with D unresolved. V was trimmed by 7 bases and J by 4 bases, leaving 8 bases between them. Per germline, CDR1 MNHEY and CDR2 SVGEGT. The CDR3 consists of 13 residues. The CDR3 coding sequence is TGTGCCAGCACCGGAGCAGGGGCCAACGTCCTGACTTTC. This encodes CASTGAGANVLTF.

The chain recombines TRBV29-1 with TRBJ2-1, with D perhaps TRBD1 (5 bases). Germline V CDR1 and CDR2: SQVTM, ANQGSEA. The CDR3 runs 12 residues. V was trimmed by 8 bases and J by 2 bases, leaving 10 bases between them. This CDR3 is CSTQGTYNEQFF. CDR3 nucleotide sequence: TGCAGCACCCAGGGTACCTACAATGAGCAGTTCTTC.

V usage is TRBV5-4 and J usage is TRBJ1-2; 8 bases map to TRBD1. The CDR3 runs 14 residues. Germline-derived CDR1 and CDR2 are SGHNT and YYREEE (reference sequence). J was trimmed by 8 bases and V by 4 bases; bases with no gene match: 10. Here the CDR3 DNA reads TGTGCCAGCAGCGACGATGACAGGGGATCAGGCTACACCTTC. Its translation is CASSDDDRGSGYTF.

This clonotype was found a few times. DNA for the CDR3: TGCAGCGCGAGGGGGCAGAGAGGCTACACCTTC. The encoded protein is CSARGQRGYTF. V usage is TRBV29-1 and J usage is TRBJ1-2, with TRBD1 matching 7 bases. Trimming removed 7 bases from V and 8 bases from J; junction bases left unmatched: 7. Germline loops: CDR1 SQVTM, CDR2 ANQGSEA. This CDR3 comprises 11 residues.

This chain uses TRBV5-6 with TRBJ2-5, with D perhaps TRBD2 (6 bases). The CDR3 length is 16 residues. In germline, CDR1 is SGHDT, CDR2 YYEEEE. Trimming pared 6 bases from V and 4 bases from J, leaving 22 bases between. CDR3 DNA: TGTGCCAGCACCCAACGAGGCGGGACTTCCCGAGAGACCCAGTACTTC. This encodes CASTQRGGTSRETQYF.

This clonotype was seen repeatedly, ten times or more. This chain joins TRBV19 and TRBJ2-1, with TRBD2 matching over 13 bases. Germline V gives CDR1 LNHDA, CDR2 SQIVND (reference sequence). The V gene end was trimmed by 5 bases and the J gene end by 4 bases; junction bases not matched to a gene: 2. The CDR3 spans 15 residues. CDR3 in DNA: TGTGCCAGTAGTGGGACTAGCGGGGATTACAATGAGCAGTTCTTC. It encodes CASSGTSGDYNEQFF. Filled out from reference TRBV19 and TRBJ2-1, the complete variable domain reads DGGITQSPKYLFRKEGQNVTLSCEQNLNHDAMYWYRQDPGQGLRLIYYSQIVNDFQKGDIAEGYSVSREKKESFPLTVTSAQKNPTAFYLCASSGTSGDYNEQFFGPGTRLTVL.